Sequencing of this T cell receptor beta chain was carried out in a study of early T cells in non-severe SARS-CoV-2 infection. Using its own MiXCR run on the 5' RACE reads, TCRdb lists one record per CDR3 protein. This table has tens of thousands of distinct CDR3 sequences, roughly 4% appearing once. The CDR3 is 16 amino acids. Trimming cost V 11 bases and J 4 bases; bases outside gene matches: 16. Germline CDR1 and CDR2: SNHLY and FYNNEI. This chain connects TRBV2 to TRBJ2-5; 10 bases align to TRBD2. The TCR sequence derives from an adult who was a healthcare worker with PCR-confirmed SARS-CoV-2 infection or an uninfected control (not recorded which). Sequenced: whole blood. This CDR3 reads CAGGTSGTLGTETQYF. For the CDR3, the DNA is TGTGCCGGAGGCACTAGCGGGACTCTGGGGACAGAGACCCAGTACTTC. Using reference TRBV2 and TRBJ2-5 for the parts outside the CDR3, the full variable domain is EPEVTQTPSHQVTQMGQEVILRCVPISNHLYFYWYRQILGQKVEFLVSFYNNEISEKSEIFDDQFSVERPDGSNFTLKIRSTKLEDSAMYFCAGGTSGTLGTETQYFGPGTRLLVL.